This TCR beta chain was found in a study of CD8 T cells in Susac syndrome. Looking at the study overall: Among sequenced Susac syndrome patients, more than 5 had active disease and under ten were in remission. Patients with Susac syndrome were therapy-naive, on corticosteroids, or on intravenous immunoglobulin alone at blood draw. Study-wide results and limits: CD4+ T cell repertoires in Susac syndrome exhibited no evidence of clonal expansion. That the number of individuals in its TCR sequencing and HLA analysis was relatively small was acknowledged by the study.

RNA amounts of about 0.45 to 1 ug underwent reverse transcription with random hexamers. One entry per CDR3 protein results from TCRdb running MiXCR on the immunoSEQ multiplex PCR reads. The sample has about 180,000 distinct CDR3 sequences; 85% to 95% are singletons. Note on this clonotype: As yet, its antigen is unknown.

The specimen sequenced was CD4+ T cells from PBMCs. This receptor was taken from a human donor with Susac syndrome.

Written as DNA, the CDR3 is TGTGCCAGCAGTTTCTTGCGGACAGGGGGCTCACCCCTCCACTTT. Amino acids: CASSFLRTGGSPLHF. This chain joins TRBV28 and TRBJ1-6; 11 bases align to TRBD1. The germline gives CDR1 MDHEN, CDR2 SYDVKM. This CDR3 comprises 15 residues. V dropped 3 bases and J dropped 10; count of bases not matched to a gene: 5.